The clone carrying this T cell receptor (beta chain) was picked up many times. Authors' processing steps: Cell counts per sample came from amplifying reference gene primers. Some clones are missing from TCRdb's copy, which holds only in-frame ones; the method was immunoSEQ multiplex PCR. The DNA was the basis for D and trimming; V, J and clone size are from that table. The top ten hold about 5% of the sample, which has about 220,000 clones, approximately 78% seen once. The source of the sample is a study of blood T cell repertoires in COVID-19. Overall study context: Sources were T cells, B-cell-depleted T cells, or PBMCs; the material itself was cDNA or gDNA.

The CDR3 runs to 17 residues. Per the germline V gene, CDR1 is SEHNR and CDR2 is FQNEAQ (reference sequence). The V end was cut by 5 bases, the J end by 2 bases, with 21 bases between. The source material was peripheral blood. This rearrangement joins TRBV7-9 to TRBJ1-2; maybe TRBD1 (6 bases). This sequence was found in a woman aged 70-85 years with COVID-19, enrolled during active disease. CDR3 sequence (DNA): TGTGCCAGCAGCCCACATAGGGGAGGGGGATCAAACTATGGCTACACCTTC. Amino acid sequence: CASSPHRGGGSNYGYTF.